Listed below are T cell receptor beta chains from one sample, sequenced in a study of T cell repertoires in cytomegalovirus infection. TCRdb processed the reads anew with MiXCR; each CDR3 protein has one entry. Found here are 300,000 to 450,000 distinct CDR3 sequences, 15% to 20% of them singletons; the top ten hold approximately 10%. The sequencing sample was made of PBMCs. These receptor sequences come from a human donor in good health (CMV status not recorded). Some clones in this sample may be carry-over from other donors' samples. CDR3s include the opening cysteine and the closing phenylalanine or tryptophan. Each record gives: J gene, clone size, V gene, D gene, CDR3 protein, CDR3 DNA. A D gene is named only where the DNA matches it firmly. Not all rows give a size; the values are once, few, many and, for expanded clones, a class.

TRBJ2-5	once	TRBV6-6	TRBD1	CASSRTGTGGEETQYF	TGTGCCAGCAGTCGGACCGGGACAGGGGGCGAAGAGACCCAGTACTTC
TRBJ1-3	.	TRBV4-1	.	CASSQDARNTIYF	TGCGCCAGCAGCCAAGATGCCCGAAACACCATATATTTT
TRBJ1-2	.	TRBV5-6	TRBD1	CASSSGTGFDGYTF	TGTGCCAGCAGCTCCGGGACAGGGTTTGATGGCTACACCTTC
TRBJ1-2	.	TRBV25-1	.	CASSEAGTSANYGYTF	TGTGCCAGCAGTGAGGCCGGGACTTCAGCTAACTATGGCTACACCTTC
TRBJ1-1	many	TRBV7-2	TRBD1	CASSLTRDSREAFF	TGTGCCAGCAGCTTAACACGGGACAGCCGTGAAGCTTTCTTT
TRBJ1-1	.	TRBV12-3/TRBV12-4	.	CASRDLAEAFF	TGTGCCAGCAGGGATTTGGCTGAAGCTTTCTTT
TRBJ2-7	many	TRBV7-2	.	CASSLVGIQNYEQYF	TGTGCCAGCAGCTTAGTGGGTATTCAGAACTACGAGCAGTACTTC
TRBJ2-7	.	TRBV4-2	.	CASSRTGPYAQYF	TGTGCCAGCAGCCGTACAGGTCCCTACGCGCAGTACTTC
TRBJ2-1	many	TRBV11-2	.	CASRDINEQFF	TGTGCCAGCAGGGATATAAATGAGCAGTTCTTC
TRBJ1-1	.	TRBV14	.	CASSQGQRFTEAFF	TGTGCCAGCAGCCAAGGGCAGCGATTTACTGAAGCTTTCTTT
TRBJ1-5	.	TRBV12-3/TRBV12-4	TRBD1	CASRTGGLYQPQHF	TGTGCCAGCAGGACAGGGGGCCTTTATCAGCCCCAGCATTTT
TRBJ1-5	few	TRBV6-2/TRBV6-3	.	CASSPRDGLLYSNQPQHF	TGTGCCAGCAGCCCCCGGGACGGACTACTATATAGCAATCAGCCCCAGCATTTT
TRBJ1-1	few	TRBV29-1	.	CSVEEPDRMRGHTEAFF	TGCAGCGTTGAAGAACCAGATAGGATGAGAGGACACACTGAAGCTTTCTTT
TRBJ2-1	many	TRBV27	TRBD2	CATSRLAQTYNEQFF	TGTGCCACCTCTCGACTAGCCCAGACCTACAATGAGCAGTTCTTC
TRBJ1-1	.	TRBV20-1	TRBD1	CSARRTGRHTEAFF	TGCAGTGCTAGACGGACAGGGCGGCACACTGAAGCTTTCTTT
TRBJ1-2	.	TRBV5-4	.	CASSSDNYGYTF	TGTGCCAGCAGCTCGGATAACTATGGCTACACCTTC
TRBJ2-7	.	TRBV2	TRBD1	CASSGGTAENQQYF	TGTGCCAGCAGTGGAGGGACAGCGGAAAACCAGCAGTACTTC
TRBJ2-3	few	TRBV24-1	TRBD1	CATSAGQGLADTQYF	TGTGCCACCAGCGCAGGACAGGGGCTGGCAGATACGCAGTATTTT
TRBJ1-2	.	TRBV6-5	.	CASSTQGFGYGYTF	TGTGCCAGCAGTACGCAGGGGTTTGGCTATGGCTACACCTTC
TRBJ2-5	few	TRBV12-3/TRBV12-4	TRBD1	CASGGTGGSQETQYF	TGTGCCAGCGGAGGGACAGGGGGTTCACAAGAGACCCAGTACTTC
TRBJ2-3	once	TRBV7-9	TRBD2	CASRPKLAGDTDTQYF	TGTGCCAGCAGACCCAAACTAGCGGGGGACACAGATACGCAGTATTTT
TRBJ2-1	many	TRBV5-4	.	CASSVQREYEQFF	TGTGCCAGCAGCGTCCAACGGGAGTATGAGCAGTTCTTC
TRBJ2-7	many	TRBV7-9	TRBD2	CASSLSGSAYEQYF	TGTGCCAGCAGCTTAAGCGGGAGTGCTTACGAGCAGTACTTC
TRBJ1-2	few	TRBV19	.	CASSPERFRGNQLWLRNGYTF	TGTGCCAGTAGTCCGGAGCGATTCCGGGGCAACCAACTATGGCTACGGAATGGCTACACCTTC
TRBJ1-1	few	TRBV19	.	CASSPSRAAEAFF	TGTGCCAGTAGTCCCAGCCGAGCGGCCGAAGCTTTCTTT
TRBJ1-1	.	TRBV6-1	.	CASSRLQGLYEAFF	TGTGCCAGCAGTCGACTACAGGGTCTGTATGAAGCTTTCTTT
TRBJ1-4	.	TRBV3-1	.	CASSPRATNEELFF	TGTGCCAGCAGCCCACGGGCAACTAATGAAGAACTGTTTTTT
TRBJ2-5	many	TRBV7-8	TRBD2	CASSPTSGGAWKTQYF	TGTGCCAGCAGCCCTACTAGCGGGGGGGCCTGGAAGACCCAGTACTTC
TRBJ2-1	few	TRBV20-1	.	CSARSPWTSSNEQFF	TGCAGTGCTAGATCCCCGTGGACTTCCAGCAATGAGCAGTTCTTC
TRBJ1-1	few	TRBV2	TRBD1	CASAGQGGLVTEAFF	TGTGCCAGCGCGGGACAGGGAGGTTTGGTCACTGAAGCTTTCTTT
TRBJ2-1	many	TRBV20-1	TRBD1	CSARGGTEKYNEQFF	TGCAGTGCTAGAGGTGGGACAGAGAAATACAATGAGCAGTTCTTC
TRBJ2-1	few	TRBV2	.	CASSWGFGLSYNEQFF	TGTGCCAGCAGTTGGGGGTTTGGTCTATCCTACAATGAGCAGTTCTTC
TRBJ2-1	few	TRBV20-1	.	CSARLGREGNEQFF	TGCAGTGCTAGATTGGGGCGGGAAGGGAATGAGCAGTTCTTC
TRBJ2-1	.	TRBV27	TRBD1	CASSLRFRDRVFFEQFF	TGTGCCAGCAGTTTACGTTTTCGGGACAGGGTTTTCTTTGAGCAGTTCTTC
TRBJ1-1	many	TRBV7-9	.	CASRSARGARTLNTEAFF	TGTGCCAGCAGGTCAGCCCGGGGGGCGAGAACTTTGAACACTGAAGCTTTCTTT
TRBJ1-4	.	TRBV18	TRBD1	CASSPRTGGVRTNEKLFF	TGTGCCAGCTCACCGCGAACAGGGGGCGTTCGGACTAATGAAAAACTGTTTTTT
TRBJ2-5	many	TRBV6-1	.	CATAARFRETQYF	TGTGCCACCGCCGCGCGATTTAGAGAGACCCAGTACTTC
TRBJ2-7	many	TRBV7-8	.	CASSPGGLPSREQYF	TGTGCCAGCAGCCCCGGCGGACTACCCTCGAGAGAGCAGTACTTC
TRBJ2-3	few	TRBV2	TRBD2	CASSLAGGPEDTQYF	TGTGCCAGCAGTCTAGCGGGGGGGCCGGAAGATACGCAGTATTTT